The following is a TCR beta chain sequence with its context. PCR was performed a second time for roughly 7 to 12 cycles using a sample-barcoded 5' primer and a J-beta primer mix. TCRdb passed the 5' RACE reads through MiXCR, listing each CDR3 protein once. The repertoire holds about 1.5 million distinct CDR3 sequences, with 40% to 45% as singletons. This record belongs to a study of blood T cells in healthy people across ages. With V trimmed by 4 bases and J by 6 bases, 5 bases remained unmatched. The CDR3 consists of 14 residues. Germline assignment: CDR1 SGHTA and CDR2 FQGNSA. The source is a woman under 30 in good health. This rearrangement joins TRBV7-2 to TRBJ1-4; TRBD1 agrees at 7 bases. The sample was blood. The CDR3 nucleotides read TGTGCCAGCAGCTCGGACAGGTGGGATGAAAAACTGTTTTTT. Amino acid sequence: CASSSDRWDEKLFF.